This entry lists 28 T cell receptor beta chains sequenced from one sample in a study of naive and memory T cell subsets. The beta constant-region primer was an equimolar mix of two oligonucleotides covering TRBC1 and TRBC2. TCRdb fed the UMI-ligation and nested PCR reads into MiXCR, producing one record per CDR3 protein. This table holds 140,000 to 150,000 distinct CDR3 sequences, over 15% found once. The sequencing sample was made of naive CD4+ T cells from blood. These TCRs come from a human donor in good health.

Only a few counts were recorded for this clonotype. The chain recombines TRBV30 with TRBJ2-3; 9 nucleotides line up with TRBD1. Germline CDR1 is GTSNPN and CDR2 is SVGIG (reference sequence). The CDR3 length is 13 residues. The V segment lost 5 bases and the J segment 2 bases; nucleotides outside the gene matches: 2. For the CDR3, the DNA is TGTGCCTGGGGGACAGGGAACACAGATACGCAGTATTTT. This sequence encodes CAWGTGNTDTQYF.

This clonotype appeared a few times. The J gene is TRBJ1-1, the V gene TRBV12-3 or TRBV12-4; D is unresolved. The CDR3 consists of 13 residues. The V gene lost 3 bases and the J gene lost 2 bases, with 7 bases spanning the gap. In DNA form, the CDR3 reads TGTGCCAGCAGTTTGGTTAGTAACACTGAAGCTTTCTTT. It translates to CASSLVSNTEAFF.

This clonotype was detected a few times. The chain combines TRBV28 with TRBJ2-7, with TRBD2 identical over 7 bases. The CDR3 consists of 14 residues. V dropped 9 bases and J dropped 0; count of bases not matched to a gene: 8. Germline V gene lookup returns CDR1 MDHEN and CDR2 SYDVKM. The CDR3 here is CASSGDYLSYEQYF. The CDR3 DNA sequence: TGTGCCAGTTCCGGGGACTACCTCTCCTACGAGCAGTACTTC.

This clonotype showed up just a few times. The J gene is TRBJ1-4, the V gene TRBV4-2, with 8 bases lining up with TRBD1. The CDR3 length is 12 residues. The germline V gene encodes CDR1 LGHNA and CDR2 YNFKEQ. The ends lost 5 bases at V and 13 bases at J; junction bases unmatched: 6. The DNA of the CDR3 is TGTGCCAGCAGCGAGGACAGGGAAGGACTGTTTTTT. Its protein product is CASSEDREGLFF.

CDR3 protein: CASSPRRSGDLGNEQFF. The DNA for the CDR3 is TGCGCCAGCAGCCCCCGGCGATCGGGGGACTTGGGCAATGAGCAGTTCTTC. The rearrangement uses TRBV4-1 and TRBJ2-1; tentative D call: TRBD2 (6 bases). CDR1 and CDR2 (germline): MGHRA, YSYEKL. The CDR3 extends over 17 amino acids. V lost 4 bases and J lost 6, with 22 bases in between.

A few counts support this clonotype. This rearrangement joins TRBV30 to TRBJ1-1; weak D call: TRBD1 (6 bases). The germline V and J ends were trimmed by 4 bases and 8 bases, with 20 bases remaining between them. The CDR3 is made up of 14 amino acids. Looked up from germline, CDR1 is GTSNPN and CDR2 is SVGIG (reference sequence). For the CDR3, the DNA is TGTGCCTGGAAGGTTGGACAGATCGTCGTAGAAGCTTTCTTT. Protein: CAWKVGQIVVEAFF.

The J gene is TRBJ2-7, the V gene TRBV25-1; 11 nucleotides line up with TRBD2. The CDR3 is 12 residues long. Germline V lookup: CDR1 MGHDK, CDR2 SYGVNS. J lost 12 bases, V lost 4 bases, and 5 bases had no gene match. CDR3 sequence reads: CASSVRLAGLYF. The DNA of the CDR3 is TGTGCCAGCAGTGTGCGACTAGCGGGATTGTACTTC.

The sample holds a few counts of this clonotype. The chain joins TRBV7-8 to TRBJ1-1; tentative D call: TRBD1 (6 bases). This CDR3 comprises 16 residues. V lost 5 bases and J lost 2, with 18 bases in between. CDR1 SGHVS and CDR2 FQNEAQ come from the germline V gene. The CDR3 nucleotides are TGTGCCAGCAGCCCGACCGTGGGGACACCTAACACTGAAGCTTTCTTT. Protein sequence: CASSPTVGTPNTEAFF.

This clonotype has more than one count but fewer than ten. The V gene is TRBV12-3 or TRBV12-4, the J gene TRBJ2-2; TRBD2 is a possible D gene (6 bases). V was trimmed by 4 bases and J by 4 bases, leaving 13 bases between them. The CDR3 loop spans 15 amino acids. DNA of the CDR3: TGTGCCAGCAGTTCAAACTGGGGGGTCACCGGGGAGCTGTTTTTT. Translation: CASSSNWGVTGELFF.

This clonotype was seen more than once but under ten times. V gene TRBV6-5 combines with J gene TRBJ2-3; the D gene is possibly TRBD1 (6 bases). The CDR3 length is 15 residues. Trimming removed 5 bases at V and 2 bases at J, with 14 bases between. Per the germline V gene, CDR1 is MNHEY and CDR2 is SVGAGI. CDR3 amino acids: CASSASTGHTDTQYF. CDR3 bases: TGTGCCAGCAGTGCCTCGACAGGACACACAGATACGCAGTATTTT.

This clonotype was observed a few times. The chain recombines TRBV5-5 with TRBJ1-1; D unclear. Between the trimmed V and J ends, which lost 0 bases and 3 bases, there was a span of 12 bases. The CDR3 consists of 15 residues. The germline V gene has CDR1 SGHKS and CDR2 YYEKEE (reference sequence). CDR3 amino acids: CASSLVVPPDTEAFF. The CDR3 nucleotides are TGTGCCAGCAGCTTGGTGGTCCCACCCGACACTGAAGCTTTCTTT.

This clonotype occurred a few times. The chain combines TRBV6-6 with TRBJ2-3; no clear D gene. This CDR3 contains 16 residues. Germline assignment: CDR1 MNHNY and CDR2 SVGAGI (reference sequence). V shed 0 bases and J shed 0 bases, with 10 bases lying between them. The CDR3 here is CASSYSRQISTDTQYF. For the CDR3, the DNA is TGTGCCAGCAGTTACTCGAGGCAGATTAGCACAGATACGCAGTATTTT.

The V gene is TRBV28, the J gene TRBJ1-1; D gene ambiguous. Between the trimmed V and J ends, which lost 6 bases and 10 bases, there was a span of 15 bases. This CDR3 comprises 12 residues. Germline CDR1 reads MDHEN; CDR2 reads SYDVKM. Here the CDR3 DNA reads TGTGCCAGCAGCCCGGTGAGGGCGACAGCTTTCTTT. Translating gives CASSPVRATAFF.

This clonotype was counted only a few times. This rearrangement joins TRBV28 to TRBJ2-7; TRBD1 matches 7 bases. Trimming at V came to 5 bases and at J to 2 bases, leaving 9 bases not matched to a gene. Germline values: CDR1 MDHEN, CDR2 SYDVKM. This CDR3 is built from 15 residues. CDR3 loop: CASSASDRRTYEQYF. The CDR3 DNA is TGTGCCAGCAGTGCCTCGGACAGGAGGACCTACGAGCAGTACTTC.

The CDR3 reads CAWSADRQGINEKLFF. CDR3 DNA: TGTGCCTGGAGTGCCGATCGACAGGGAATAAATGAAAAACTGTTTTTT. The chain is built from TRBV30 and TRBJ1-4; 7 bases map to TRBD1. The CDR3 is 16 amino acids. V shed 1 base and J 5 bases; nucleotides not matched to a gene: 10. Germline CDR1 and CDR2: GTSNPN and SVGIG (reference sequence).

In its sample, this clonotype was seen a few times. The chain recombines TRBV29-1 with TRBJ2-5; tentatively, D is TRBD1 (6 bases). The CDR3 loop spans 11 amino acids. Per the germline V gene, CDR1 is SQVTM and CDR2 is ANQGSEA. The V and J ends lost 5 bases and 3 bases respectively, with 7 bases between them. DNA for the CDR3: TGCAGCGTTCGGACAGAAGAGACCCAGTACTTC. Amino acid sequence: CSVRTEETQYF.

This clonotype was counted once. The chain combines TRBV7-2 with TRBJ2-5, with a possible D match to TRBD2 (5 bases). The germline V gene encodes CDR1 SGHTA and CDR2 FQGNSA. Deletions cut 2 bases from V and 5 bases from J, with 12 bases between. CDR3 size: 14 residues. CDR3 coding DNA: TGTGCCAGCAGCTTACTAGCTCCTCTGGAGACCCAGTACTTC. This encodes CASSLLAPLETQYF.

This clonotype came up many times. V is TRBV7-9 and J is TRBJ2-7; weak D call: TRBD2 (6 bases). Trimming left V 5 bases short and J 2 bases short, with 13 bases between. Germline lookup yields CDR1 SEHNR and CDR2 FQNEAQ (reference sequence). CDR3 size: 14 residues. CDR3 sequence reads: CASSVEGGAYEQYF. CDR3 nucleotides: TGTGCCAGCAGCGTTGAGGGAGGAGCCTACGAGCAGTACTTC. Supplemented by reference TRBV7-9 and TRBJ2-7, the full variable domain reads DTGVSQNPRHKITKRGQNVTFRCDPISEHNRLYWYRQTLGQGPEFLTYFQNEAQLEKSRLLSDRFSAERPKGSFSTLEIQRTEQGDSAMYLCASSVEGGAYEQYFGPGTRLTVT.

This clonotype turned up a few times. V gene TRBV6-6 combines with J gene TRBJ2-7; possibly TRBD1 or TRBD2 for D (6 bases each). CDR1 and CDR2 from the germline V gene are MNHNY and SVGAGI (reference sequence). CDR3 length: 13 amino acids. V lost 2 bases, J lost 5 bases, and 10 bases lay in between. Written as DNA, the CDR3 is TGTGCCAGCAGTTACGGGGGCGGGGACGAGCAGTACTTC. Its translation: CASSYGGGDEQYF.

This rearrangement joins TRBV7-9 to TRBJ2-7; TRBD2 might be the D (5 bases). Germline lookup yields CDR1 SEHNR and CDR2 FQNEAQ (reference sequence). The CDR3 extends over 15 amino acids. Trimming took 0 bases from V and 0 from J, leaving 9 bases between them. CDR3 nucleotide sequence: TGTGCCAGCAGCTTAGCGGGAGAGCCCTCCTACGAGCAGTACTTC. Amino acids: CASSLAGEPSYEQYF.

This clonotype was seen more than once but under ten times. V and J are TRBV7-8 and TRBJ2-4; 7 bases are a match to TRBD2. In germline, CDR1 is SGHVS, CDR2 FQNEAQ. The CDR3 runs to 14 residues. With V trimmed by 4 bases and J by 9 bases, 9 bases remained unmatched. The CDR3 is CASSYGLDLLIQYF. CDR3 nucleotides: TGTGCCAGCAGCTACGGACTAGATTTACTCATTCAGTACTTC.

This clonotype was counted between two and nine times. The CDR3 protein is CSVKSPGQLSTDTQYF. CDR3 DNA: TGCAGCGTAAAATCTCCGGGACAACTTAGCACAGATACGCAGTATTTT. The chain carries TRBV29-1 and TRBJ2-3; tentatively, D is TRBD1 (6 bases). The length of the CDR3 is 16 residues. The V gene lost 6 bases and the J gene lost 0 bases, with 19 bases spanning the gap. From germline, CDR1 is SQVTM and CDR2 ANQGSEA.

This clonotype has more than one count but fewer than ten. This chain uses TRBV6-5 with TRBJ2-3; the match to TRBD2 covers 12 bases. Trimming at V came to 5 bases and at J to 5 bases, leaving 5 bases not matched to a gene. From germline, CDR1 is MNHEY and CDR2 SVGAGI. The CDR3 has 15 amino acids. CDR3 DNA: TGTGCCAGCAGTCGGACTAGCGGGATAAAAGATACGCAGTATTTT. Its protein is CASSRTSGIKDTQYF.

This clonotype was counted a few times. The chain carries TRBV29-1 and TRBJ2-4; a possible D gene is TRBD2 (6 bases). Trimming stripped 5 bases from V and 4 bases from J, with 18 bases between. CDR3 length: 15 residues. Germline V CDR1 and CDR2: SQVTM, ANQGSEA. DNA for the CDR3: TGCAGCGTTTATGGAGGGCCGAGTGAAAAAAACATTCAGTACTTC. It is translated as CSVYGGPSEKNIQYF. Full variable domain (outside the CDR3, taken from reference TRBV29-1 and TRBJ2-4): SAVISQKPSRDICQRGTSLTIQCQVDSQVTMMFWYRQQPGQSLTLIATANQGSEATYESGFVIDKFPISRPNLTFSTLTVSNMSPEDSSIYLCSVYGGPSEKNIQYFGAGTRLSVL.

This clonotype has at least ten counts. The V call is TRBV7-3, the J call TRBJ2-2; the D gene is possibly TRBD1 (6 bases). From germline, CDR1 is SGHTA and CDR2 FQGTGA. Deletions cut 6 bases from V and 4 bases from J, with 12 bases between. The length of the CDR3 is 14 residues. Written as DNA, the CDR3 is TGTGCCAGCAGGCGGACAGATACCACCGGGGAGCTGTTTTTT. This translates into CASRRTDTTGELFF.

This chain links TRBV5-4 with TRBJ2-3; tentative D call: TRBD1 (6 bases). The CDR3 is 13 amino acids. Germline CDR1 is SGHNT and CDR2 is YYREEE (reference sequence). V lost 4 bases, J lost 3 bases, and 9 bases lay in between. For the CDR3, the DNA is TGTGCCAGCAGCGTAACAGGGACAGATACGCAGTATTTT. Protein sequence: CASSVTGTDTQYF. Full variable domain (rest looked up from reference TRBV5-4 and TRBJ2-3): ETGVTQSPTHLIKTRGQQVTLRCSSQSGHNTVSWYQQALGQGPQFIFQYYREEENGRGNFPPRFSGLQFPNYSSELNVNALELDDSALYLCASSVTGTDTQYFGPGTRLTVL.

This chain joins TRBV7-9 and TRBJ2-7; D possibly uses TRBD1 or TRBD2 (5 bases each). Per germline, CDR1 SEHNR and CDR2 FQNEAQ (reference sequence). The CDR3 totals 13 residues. The germline V and J ends were trimmed by 6 bases and 4 bases, with 13 bases remaining between them. DNA of the CDR3: TGTGCCAGCAGAGGGGACCGTACGTACGAGCAGTACTTC. Translated: CASRGDRTYEQYF.

V and J are TRBV18 and TRBJ2-7, with a weak D call TRBD1 (6 bases). CDR1 is KGHSH, CDR2 LQKENI, per germline. V gave up 3 bases and J gave up 0 bases, with 12 bases separating them. There are 15 residues in the CDR3. The CDR3 nucleotides are TGTGCCAGCTCACCTTCTACAGGGAGCTCCTACGAGCAGTACTTC. Its protein is CASSPSTGSSYEQYF.